Following are 15 T cell receptor beta chains from one sample sequenced in a study of blood T cell repertoires in COVID-19. Method: immunoSEQ multiplex PCR; TCRdb's copy keeps in-frame clones and lacks some. The table shows almost 200,000 clones, with around 85% occurring only once. Sequencing was done on a sample of peripheral blood. All receptors derive from a woman in her 70s with acute or convalescent COVID-19.

Here the CDR3 reads CASSDTGTANTEAFF. The CDR3 nucleotides read TGCGCCAGCAGCGATACCGGGACAGCGAACACTGAAGCTTTCTTT. V usage is TRBV10-1 and J usage is TRBJ1-1; 7 nucleotides match TRBD1. The V segment lost 6 bases and the J segment 1 base; nucleotides outside the gene matches: 8. Germline CDR1 WNHNN, CDR2 SYGVQD (reference sequence). This CDR3 region has 15 residues.

The chain is built from TRBV6-6 and TRBJ1-2; D ambiguous. Germline-derived CDR1 and CDR2 are MNHNY and SVGAGI (reference sequence). V lost 11 bases to trimming and J lost 4 bases, with 20 bases between them. This CDR3 has 14 residues. This chain's CDR3 is CASCRREVGYGYTF. CDR3 nucleotide sequence: TGTGCCTCGTGCCGGAGGGAGGTTGGCTATGGCTACACCTTC.

The rearrangement links TRBV12-3 or TRBV12-4 to TRBJ2-1; TRBD1 might be the D (6 bases). V gave up 3 bases and J gave up 9 bases, with 12 bases separating them. The CDR3 loop spans 13 amino acids. CDR3 amino acids: CASSLTGDGEQFF. The CDR3, as DNA: TGTGCCAGCAGTTTGACAGGTGACGGTGAGCAGTTCTTC.

The chain carries TRBV9 and TRBJ1-2; TRBD1 aligns across 9 bases. Germline CDR1 reads SGDLS; CDR2 reads YYNGEE. Trimming cost V 4 bases and J 8 bases; bases outside gene matches: 9. This CDR3 has 14 residues. DNA for the CDR3: TGTGCCAGCAGCTTAGGGGGACAGGGAGTCGGCTACACCTTC. It is translated as CASSLGGQGVGYTF.

This clone has more than one count but fewer than ten. The chain has TRBV4-3 and TRBJ2-7, with TRBD1 matching 7 bases. CDR3 size: 14 residues. V lost 3 bases to trimming and J lost 6 bases; unmatched junction nucleotides: 8. The germline gives CDR1 LGHNA, CDR2 YSLEER. This CDR3 is CASSHTGTATEQYF. For the CDR3, the DNA is TGCGCCAGCAGCCATACCGGGACAGCGACCGAGCAGTACTTC.

The chain couples TRBV27 to TRBJ2-1, with D possibly matching TRBD2 (5 bases). In germline, CDR1 is MNHEY, CDR2 SMNVEV (reference sequence). The germline V and J ends were trimmed by 3 bases and 4 bases, with 13 bases remaining between them. The CDR3 runs to 15 residues. Here the CDR3 DNA reads TGTGCCAGCAGTTTGACTCCGGGGATTTACAATGAGCAGTTCTTC. Translation gives CASSLTPGIYNEQFF.

This clone was recorded once. This chain uses TRBV6-4 with TRBJ1-2; unclear D gene. The CDR3 has 13 amino acids. V gave up 4 bases and J gave up 8 bases, with 14 bases separating them. Per the germline V gene, CDR1 is MRHNA and CDR2 is SNTAGT. CDR3 amino acids: CASSAYYSTGYTF. The CDR3 DNA sequence: TGTGCCAGCAGTGCCTATTATTCGACAGGCTACACCTTC.

V gene TRBV5-1 combines with J gene TRBJ2-5; a weak D match, TRBD2 (6 bases). Trimming pared 4 bases from V and 4 bases from J, leaving 11 bases between. The germline V gene has CDR1 SGHRS and CDR2 YFSETQ. The CDR3 is made up of 13 amino acids. CDR3 loop: CASSRGLGETQYF. The DNA of the CDR3 is TGCGCCAGCAGCCGGGGGTTGGGAGAGACCCAGTACTTC.

The V gene is TRBV7-2, the J gene TRBJ1-5; no clear D gene. The length of the CDR3 is 14 residues. Trimming removed 2 bases from V and 4 bases from J, with 9 bases in between. From germline, CDR1 is SGHTA and CDR2 FQGNSA. CDR3 sequence reads: CASSLRRTNQPQHF. The CDR3 DNA follows: TGTGCCAGCAGCTTAAGACGGACTAATCAGCCCCAGCATTTT.

The chain uses TRBV7-2 and TRBJ1-2; D gene uncertain. V dropped 0 bases and J dropped 0 bases, with 5 bases sitting between them. Looked up from germline, CDR1 is SGHTA and CDR2 is FQGNSA. The CDR3 runs to 14 residues. The CDR3 region has the DNA TGTGCCAGCAGCTTAGCTCGGGCTAACTATGGCTACACCTTC. Amino acids: CASSLARANYGYTF.

A few counts support this clone. J is TRBJ2-1 and V is TRBV6-2 or TRBV6-3; 8 bases align to TRBD2. This CDR3 comprises 13 residues. The germline V gene encodes CDR1 MNHEY and CDR2 SVGEGT. With V trimmed by 2 bases and J by 10 bases, 4 bases remained unmatched. The CDR3 sequence is CASSYRGGGEQFF. The CDR3 bases are TGTGCCAGCAGTTACCGGGGGGGAGGGGAGCAGTTCTTC.

This clone is a singleton in its sample. V and J are TRBV5-1 and TRBJ2-1; 8 positions agree with TRBD1. Germline-derived CDR1 and CDR2 are SGHRS and YFSETQ. Germline trimming cut 6 bases from V and 0 bases from J; bases unmatched to any gene: 5. This CDR3 comprises 15 residues. The CDR3 sequence is CASKLTGGSYNEQFF. DNA of the CDR3: TGCGCCAGCAAATTAACAGGGGGCTCCTACAATGAGCAGTTCTTC.

The rearrangement uses TRBV11-2 and TRBJ1-4; D gene uncertain. The CDR3 covers 12 residues. V gave up 0 bases and J gave up 15 bases, with 11 bases separating them. Germline CDR1 and CDR2: SGHAT and FQNNGV. The CDR3 protein is CASSLDRVRVFF. CDR3 DNA sequence: TGTGCCAGCAGCTTAGATCGGGTGCGAGTGTTTTTT.

The gene calls are TRBV6-5 and TRBJ2-1; 9 nucleotides match TRBD1. The CDR3 runs 15 residues. V lost 6 bases and J lost 7; bases outside the gene matches: 10. From germline, CDR1 is MNHEY and CDR2 SVGAGI. The CDR3 coding sequence is TGTGCCAGCAGCCCCACACAGGGGGCTGGGAATGAGCAGTTCTTC. It is translated as CASSPTQGAGNEQFF.

J is TRBJ1-1 and V is TRBV28; D is undetermined. CDR3 size: 13 residues. V was pared by 3 bases and J by 1 base, with 6 bases between. The germline V gene has CDR1 MDHEN and CDR2 SYDVKM. The CDR3 region has the DNA TGTGCCAGCAGTTTTATGCGGAACACTGAAGCTTTCTTT. Amino acids: CASSFMRNTEAFF.